Sequencing of this TCR beta chain was carried out in a study of CD8+ T cells in alopecia areata. Looking at the study overall: Treatment of the treated patients consisted of oral tofacitinib, 5 to 10 mg twice daily.

The CDR3 spans 12 residues. The V gene lost 4 bases and the J gene lost 11 bases, with 14 bases spanning the gap. Germline lookup yields CDR1 LGHNA and CDR2 YSLEER. Described treatment: oral pan-JAK inhibitor, 5-10 mg twice daily. Sequencing used cDNA as its template, made by extracting RNA and reverse transcribing it. Sequenced by immunoSEQ multiplex PCR; TCRdb stores in-frame clones only, minus some. The sample includes some 200,000 clones, 40% to 45% of them seen just once. V is TRBV4-3 and J is TRBJ1-1, with D perhaps TRBD1 (6 bases). The clonotype comes from a human donor with alopecia areata. This specimen was CD4+ T cells sorted from blood, taken at roughly week 36, from a patient treated with tofacitinib. CDR3 amino acids: CASSLNRESAFF. The DNA for the CDR3 is TGCGCCAGCAGCCTGAACAGGGAAAGCGCTTTCTTT.